The T cell receptor beta chain under discussion was sequenced for a study of T cell responses to AZD1222 COVID-19 vaccine. Study-level information: Second doses at about 4 or about 12 weeks were pooled.

This clone was found a few times. Profiled with immunoSEQ multiplex PCR; TCRdb holds only in-frame clones, not every one. The sample holds 140,000 to 150,000 clones, under 95% seen once. Sequenced material: peripheral blood, taken on day 0 of AZD1222 vaccination. The clonotype comes from an adult in good health.

The CDR3: CARSPRDSYNSPLHF. Here the CDR3 DNA reads TGTGCCAGAAGCCCCCGTGACAGCTATAATTCACCCCTCCACTTT. The chain combines TRBV5-3 with TRBJ1-6; D is possibly TRBD1 (5 bases). TRBV5-3 has ORF status, its function being uncertain. Trimming cost V 4 bases and J 3 bases, with 11 bases left between them. This CDR3 comprises 15 residues.